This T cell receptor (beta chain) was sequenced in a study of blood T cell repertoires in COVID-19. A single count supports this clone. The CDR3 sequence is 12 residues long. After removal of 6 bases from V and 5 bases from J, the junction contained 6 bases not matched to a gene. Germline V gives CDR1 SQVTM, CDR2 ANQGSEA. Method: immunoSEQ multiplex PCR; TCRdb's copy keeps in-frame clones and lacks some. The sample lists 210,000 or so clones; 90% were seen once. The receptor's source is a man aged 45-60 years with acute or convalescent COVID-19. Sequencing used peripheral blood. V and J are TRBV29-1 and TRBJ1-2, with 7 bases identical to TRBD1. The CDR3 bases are TGCAGCGTGAGGACAGGAACTTATGGCTACACCTTC. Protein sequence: CSVRTGTYGYTF.